The clone carrying this TCR beta chain has ten or more counts. Its specificity is unknown. Ophthalmopathy cases scored 3 or more on the Clinical Activity Score and 4 or more on NOSPECS grade, with duration below 3 months. This sample was taken from a study of T cells in Graves' hyperthyroidism and ophthalmopathy. Study overall: The initial diagnosis was the point when peripheral blood was collected, ahead of any treatment. Findings of the study overall: A median around 6.4 months before onset, the model predicted ophthalmopathy. Blood held most thyroid clonotypes expanded above 0.001 frequency.

Amplified TCR beta CDR3 regions derived from RNA transcripts. Researchers ran a first-round RT-PCR on the TCR CDR3 using the HTBI primer set. TCRdb re-analysed the multiplex PCR reads in MiXCR, keeping a single row per CDR3 protein. The table shows tens of thousands of distinct CDR3 sequences, with roughly 52% occurring only once. This CDR3 has 16 amino acids. From germline, CDR1 is ENHRY and CDR2 SYGVKD. Trimming cost V 6 bases and J 7 bases, with 22 bases left between them. The chain joins TRBV10-3 to TRBJ2-1, with D perhaps matching TRBD2 (6 bases). The sequencing input was blood. The clonotype was recovered from a man between 35 and 55 years old with Graves' ophthalmopathy. CDR3 region: CAIRGPGSQYTNEQFF. In DNA form, the CDR3 reads TGTGCCATCAGAGGCCCCGGGAGTCAGTATACAAATGAGCAGTTCTTC.